Detailed here is one T cell receptor (beta chain). This CDR3 comprises 14 residues. CDR1 SGDLS and CDR2 YYNGEE come from the germline V gene. The germline V and J ends were trimmed by 5 bases and 4 bases, with 15 bases remaining between them. This entry belongs to a study of blood T cell repertoires in COVID-19. Profiled with immunoSEQ multiplex PCR; TCRdb holds only in-frame clones, not every one. The table shows a few hundred thousand clones, with around 84% occurring only once. V and J are TRBV9 and TRBJ2-5; D perhaps matches TRBD2 (6 bases). The clonotype originates from a man aged 35-49 years with acute or convalescent COVID-19. The sequenced sample consisted of peripheral blood. CDR3 in DNA: TGTGCCAGCAGTTCGTACACCGGGAGAGAGACCCAGTACTTC. It encodes CASSSYTGRETQYF.